Here is one TCR beta chain with its context. The antigen remains undetermined. The data were taken from a study of vaccination effects on CD4 cells after COVID-19. Study-level points and caveats: Relatively few convalescent patients took part in the study, which had no early post-infection timepoints. Whether induced by infection or by vaccine, clones showed marked clonal contraction late after vaccination.

Pools of viral peptides were used by the ViraFEST assay to expand antigen-specific CD4+ T cells ahead of sequencing. With approximately 10 days of culture completed, CD4+ T cells were isolated. Nobody among the vaccine recipients had prior SARS-CoV-2 infection (nucleocapsid antibodies were negative). For each well, 1.5 million to 2 million PBMC were cultured with about 9.4 IU/ml IL-2 and around 9.1 ug/ml peptides. This CDR3 has 16 amino acids. Trimming left V 3 bases short and J 0 bases short, with 11 bases between. The germline CDR1 and CDR2 sequences are SGHTA and FQGTGA. Here immunoSEQ multiplex PCR was the method, and the copy in TCRdb shows in-frame clones only, minus some. Of roughly 61,000 clones in the sample, more than 80% were seen once.

The TCR comes from a human donor who received a COVID-19 vaccine. V and J are TRBV7-3 and TRBJ2-2, with a weak D call TRBD2 (6 bases). The sample consisted of CD4+ T cells from PBMCs cultured with HCoV-229E spike peptides, taken before COVID-19 vaccination. This CDR3 reads CASSFSGGTNTGELFF. The CDR3, as DNA: TGTGCCAGCAGCTTTAGCGGAGGGACGAACACCGGGGAGCTGTTTTTT.